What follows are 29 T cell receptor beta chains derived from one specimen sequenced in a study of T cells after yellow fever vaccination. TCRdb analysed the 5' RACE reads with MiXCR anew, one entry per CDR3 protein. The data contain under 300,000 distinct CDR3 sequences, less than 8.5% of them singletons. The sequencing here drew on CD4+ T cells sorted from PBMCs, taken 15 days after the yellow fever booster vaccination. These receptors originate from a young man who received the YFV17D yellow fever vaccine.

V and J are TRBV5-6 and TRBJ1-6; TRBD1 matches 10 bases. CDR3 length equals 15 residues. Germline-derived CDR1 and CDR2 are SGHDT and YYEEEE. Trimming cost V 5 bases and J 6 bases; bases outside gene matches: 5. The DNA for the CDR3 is TGTGCCAGCAGACGACAGGGGGCTGGTAATTCACCCCTCCACTTT. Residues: CASRRQGAGNSPLHF.

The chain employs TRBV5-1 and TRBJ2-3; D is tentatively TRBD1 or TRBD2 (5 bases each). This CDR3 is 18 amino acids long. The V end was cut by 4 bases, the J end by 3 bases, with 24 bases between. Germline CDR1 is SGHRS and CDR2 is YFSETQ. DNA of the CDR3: TGCGCCAGCAGCCCGGCAGGGTGGGACGGGTCAATAACAGATACGCAGTATTTT. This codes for CASSPAGWDGSITDTQYF.

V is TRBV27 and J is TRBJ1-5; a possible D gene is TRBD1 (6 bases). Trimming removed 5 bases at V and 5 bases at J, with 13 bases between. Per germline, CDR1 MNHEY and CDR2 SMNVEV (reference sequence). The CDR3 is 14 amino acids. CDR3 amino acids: CASSLYRADQPQHF. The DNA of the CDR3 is TGTGCCAGCAGTCTGTACAGGGCGGATCAGCCCCAGCATTTT.

DNA for the CDR3: TGCGCCAGCAGACGGGGCGGGCAGGGGGCTTACGAGCAGTACTTC. It specifies CASRRGGQGAYEQYF. V is TRBV5-1 and J is TRBJ2-7, with 8 bases matching TRBD1. The V gene end was trimmed by 5 bases and the J gene end by 4 bases; junction bases not matched to a gene: 11. There are 15 residues in the CDR3. Germline V gene lookup returns CDR1 SGHRS and CDR2 YFSETQ.

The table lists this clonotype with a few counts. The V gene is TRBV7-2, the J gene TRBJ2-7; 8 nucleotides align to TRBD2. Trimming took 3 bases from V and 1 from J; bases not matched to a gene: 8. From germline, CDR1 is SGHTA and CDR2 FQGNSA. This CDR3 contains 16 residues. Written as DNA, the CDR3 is TGTGCCAGCAGCTTCTCCGAGGCTAGCGGGTCCTACGAGCAGTACTTC. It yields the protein CASSFSEASGSYEQYF.

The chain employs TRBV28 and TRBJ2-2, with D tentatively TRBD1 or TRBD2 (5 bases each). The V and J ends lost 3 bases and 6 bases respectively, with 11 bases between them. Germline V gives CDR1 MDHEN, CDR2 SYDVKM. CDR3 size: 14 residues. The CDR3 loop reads CASSFEGYAGELFF. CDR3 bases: TGTGCCAGCAGTTTTGAGGGGTATGCCGGGGAGCTGTTTTTT.

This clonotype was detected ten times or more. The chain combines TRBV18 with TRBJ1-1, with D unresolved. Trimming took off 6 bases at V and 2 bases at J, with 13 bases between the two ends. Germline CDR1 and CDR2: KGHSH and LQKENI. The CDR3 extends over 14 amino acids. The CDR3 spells CASSRGPTNTEAFF. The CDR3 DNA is TGTGCCAGCTCCCGCGGGCCTACTAACACTGAAGCTTTCTTT.

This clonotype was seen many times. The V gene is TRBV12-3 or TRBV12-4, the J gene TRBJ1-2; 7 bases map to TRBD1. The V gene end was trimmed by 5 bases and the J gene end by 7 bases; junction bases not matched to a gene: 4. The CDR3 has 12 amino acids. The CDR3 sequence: CASSTRGAGYTF. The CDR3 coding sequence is TGTGCCAGCAGTACCAGGGGGGCTGGCTACACCTTC.

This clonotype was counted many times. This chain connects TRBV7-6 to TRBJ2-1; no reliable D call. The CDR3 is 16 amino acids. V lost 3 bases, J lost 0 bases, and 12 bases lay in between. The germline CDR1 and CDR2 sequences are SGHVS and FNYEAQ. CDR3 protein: CASSFNLLSSYNEQFF. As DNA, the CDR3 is TGTGCCAGCAGCTTTAATCTCTTGAGCTCCTACAATGAGCAGTTCTTC. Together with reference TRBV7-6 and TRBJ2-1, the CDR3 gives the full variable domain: GAGVSQSPRYKVTKRGQDVALRCDPISGHVSLYWYRQALGQGPEFLTYFNYEAQQDKSGLPNDRFSAERPEGSISTLTIQRTEQRDSAMYRCASSFNLLSSYNEQFFGPGTRLTVL.

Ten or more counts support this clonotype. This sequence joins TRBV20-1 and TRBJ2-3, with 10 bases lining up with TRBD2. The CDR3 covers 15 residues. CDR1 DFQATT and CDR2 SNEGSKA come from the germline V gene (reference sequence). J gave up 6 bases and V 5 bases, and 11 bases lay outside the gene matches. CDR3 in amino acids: CSALASGRASDTQYF. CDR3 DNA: TGCAGTGCTTTGGCGAGCGGGAGGGCTTCCGATACGCAGTATTTT.

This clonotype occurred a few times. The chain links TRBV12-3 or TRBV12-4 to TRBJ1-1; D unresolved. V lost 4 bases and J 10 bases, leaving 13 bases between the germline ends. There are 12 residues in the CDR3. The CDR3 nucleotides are TGTGCCAGCAGTTACGGTTCGCTGGGAGCTTTCTTT. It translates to CASSYGSLGAFF.

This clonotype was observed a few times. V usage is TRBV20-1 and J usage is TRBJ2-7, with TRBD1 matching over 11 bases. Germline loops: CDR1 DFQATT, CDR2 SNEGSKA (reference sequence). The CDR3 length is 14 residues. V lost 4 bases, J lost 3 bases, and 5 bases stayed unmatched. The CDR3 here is CSATTGTGGYEQYF. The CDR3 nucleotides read TGCAGTGCTACAACCGGGACAGGGGGCTACGAGCAGTACTTC.

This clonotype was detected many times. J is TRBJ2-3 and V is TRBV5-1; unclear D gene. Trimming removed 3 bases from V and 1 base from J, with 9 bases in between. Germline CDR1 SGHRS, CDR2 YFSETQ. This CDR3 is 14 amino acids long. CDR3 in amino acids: CASSSGLRTDTQYF. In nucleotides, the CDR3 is TGCGCCAGCAGCTCCGGGCTCCGCACAGATACGCAGTATTTT.

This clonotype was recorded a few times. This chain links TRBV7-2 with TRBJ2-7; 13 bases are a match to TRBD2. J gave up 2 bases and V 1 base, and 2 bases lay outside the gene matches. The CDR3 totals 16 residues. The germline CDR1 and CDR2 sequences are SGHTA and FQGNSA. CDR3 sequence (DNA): TGTGCCAGCAGCTTAGTACTAGCGGGGGGGGCCTACGAGCAGTACTTC. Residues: CASSLVLAGGAYEQYF.

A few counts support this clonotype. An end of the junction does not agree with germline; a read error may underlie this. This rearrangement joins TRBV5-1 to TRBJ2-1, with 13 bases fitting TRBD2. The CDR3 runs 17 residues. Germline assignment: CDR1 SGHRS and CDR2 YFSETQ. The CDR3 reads CASRLGIGTSGNNEQFF. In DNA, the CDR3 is TGCGCCAGCAGGTTGGGTATCGGGACTAGCGGGAACAATGAGCAGTTCTTC.

CDR3 residues: CSASTTANGPEAFF. CDR3 in DNA: TGCAGTGCTAGTACGACCGCGAATGGGCCTGAAGCTTTCTTT. The chain couples TRBV20-1 to TRBJ1-1; D uncertain. This CDR3 comprises 14 residues. Germline CDR1 reads DFQATT; CDR2 reads SNEGSKA (reference sequence). Between the trimmed V and J ends, which lost 3 bases and 6 bases, there was a span of 17 bases.

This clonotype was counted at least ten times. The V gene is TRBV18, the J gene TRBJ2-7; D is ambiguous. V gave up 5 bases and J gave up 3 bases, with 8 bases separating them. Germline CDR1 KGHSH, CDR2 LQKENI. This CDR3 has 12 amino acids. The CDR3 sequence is CASSGDVYEQYF. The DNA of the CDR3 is TGTGCCAGCTCAGGTGATGTCTACGAGCAGTACTTC.

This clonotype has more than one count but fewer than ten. The CDR3 loop reads CASSYSSGGHYGYTF. The CDR3 DNA reads TGTGCCAGCAGTTACTCGAGTGGGGGGCATTATGGCTACACCTTC. The chain employs TRBV6-5 and TRBJ1-2, with TRBD1 as a possible D gene (6 bases). Trimming stripped 0 bases from V and 5 bases from J, with 13 bases between. The germline V gene has CDR1 MNHEY and CDR2 SVGAGI. The CDR3 runs 15 residues.

The chain's CDR3 is CASSQASGSGRLNEQFF. CDR3 sequence (DNA): TGCGCCAGCAGCCAAGCGAGTGGTAGCGGGAGACTGAATGAGCAGTTCTTC. The chain combines TRBV4-3 with TRBJ2-1; 9 nucleotides match TRBD2. Germline CDR1 reads LGHNA; CDR2 reads YSLEER. The CDR3 consists of 17 residues. J lost 7 bases, V lost 1 base, and 11 bases had no gene match.

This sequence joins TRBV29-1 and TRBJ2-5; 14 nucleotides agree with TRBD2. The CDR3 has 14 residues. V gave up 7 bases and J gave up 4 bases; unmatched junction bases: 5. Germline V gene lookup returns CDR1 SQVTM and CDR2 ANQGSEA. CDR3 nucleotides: TGCAGCGGCGGACTAGCGGGAGGAGGAGAGACCCAGTACTTC. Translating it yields CSGGLAGGGETQYF.

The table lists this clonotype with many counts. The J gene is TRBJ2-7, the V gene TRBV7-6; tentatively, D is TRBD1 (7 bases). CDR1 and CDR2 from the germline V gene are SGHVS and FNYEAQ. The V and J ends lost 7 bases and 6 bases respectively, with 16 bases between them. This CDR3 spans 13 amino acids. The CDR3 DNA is TGTGCCAGCAACCAGGGGGGTCAGTCCGAGCAGTACTTC. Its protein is CASNQGGQSEQYF.

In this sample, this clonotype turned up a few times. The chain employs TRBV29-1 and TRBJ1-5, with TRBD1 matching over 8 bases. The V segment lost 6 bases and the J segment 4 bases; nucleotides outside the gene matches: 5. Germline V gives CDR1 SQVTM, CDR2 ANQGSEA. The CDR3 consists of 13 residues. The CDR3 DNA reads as TGCAGCGTGCAACAGGGGGTGAATCAGCCCCAGCATTTT. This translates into CSVQQGVNQPQHF.

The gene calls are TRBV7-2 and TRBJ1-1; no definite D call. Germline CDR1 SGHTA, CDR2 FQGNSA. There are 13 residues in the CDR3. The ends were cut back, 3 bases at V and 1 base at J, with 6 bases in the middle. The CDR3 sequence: CASSFTKNTEAFF. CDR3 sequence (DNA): TGTGCCAGCAGCTTCACAAAGAACACTGAAGCTTTCTTT.

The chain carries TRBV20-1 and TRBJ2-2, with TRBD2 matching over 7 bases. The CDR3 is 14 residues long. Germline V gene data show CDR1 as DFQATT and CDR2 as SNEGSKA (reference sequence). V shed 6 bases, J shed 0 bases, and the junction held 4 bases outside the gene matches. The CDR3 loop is CSARLASNTGELFF. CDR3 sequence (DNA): TGCAGTGCAAGACTAGCATCGAACACCGGGGAGCTGTTTTTT.

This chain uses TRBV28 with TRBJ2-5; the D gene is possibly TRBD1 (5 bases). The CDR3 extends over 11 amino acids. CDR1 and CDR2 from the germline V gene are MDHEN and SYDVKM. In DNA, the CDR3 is TGTGACATCCAGGGTGAAGAGACCCAGTACTTC. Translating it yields CDIQGEETQYF.

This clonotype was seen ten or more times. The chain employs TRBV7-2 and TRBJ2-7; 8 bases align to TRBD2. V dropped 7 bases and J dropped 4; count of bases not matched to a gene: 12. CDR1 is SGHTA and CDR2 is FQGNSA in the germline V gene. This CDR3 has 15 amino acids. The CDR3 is CASTLRTSWSYEQYF. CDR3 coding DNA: TGTGCCAGCACCCTAAGGACTAGCTGGTCGTACGAGCAGTACTTC.

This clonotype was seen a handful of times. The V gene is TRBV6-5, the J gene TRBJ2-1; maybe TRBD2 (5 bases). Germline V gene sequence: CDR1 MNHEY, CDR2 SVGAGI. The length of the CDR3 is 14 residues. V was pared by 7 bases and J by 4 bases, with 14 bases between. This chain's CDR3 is CASTWERPYNEQFF. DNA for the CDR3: TGTGCCAGCACCTGGGAGCGGCCTTACAATGAGCAGTTCTTC.

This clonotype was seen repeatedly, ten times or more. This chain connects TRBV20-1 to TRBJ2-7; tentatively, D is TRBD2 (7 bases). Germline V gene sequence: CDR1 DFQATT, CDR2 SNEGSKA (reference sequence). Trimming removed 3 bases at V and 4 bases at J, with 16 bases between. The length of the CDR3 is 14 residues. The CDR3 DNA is TGCAGTGCTAGTATGGGGGCGGGAGCTTACGAGCAGTACTTC. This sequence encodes CSASMGAGAYEQYF.

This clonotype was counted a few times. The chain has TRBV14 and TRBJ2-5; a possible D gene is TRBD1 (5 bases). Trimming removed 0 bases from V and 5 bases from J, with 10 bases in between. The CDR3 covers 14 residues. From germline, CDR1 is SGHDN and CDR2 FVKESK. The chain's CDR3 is CASSQDQGQETQYF. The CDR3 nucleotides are TGTGCCAGCAGCCAAGACCAGGGTCAGGAGACCCAGTACTTC.